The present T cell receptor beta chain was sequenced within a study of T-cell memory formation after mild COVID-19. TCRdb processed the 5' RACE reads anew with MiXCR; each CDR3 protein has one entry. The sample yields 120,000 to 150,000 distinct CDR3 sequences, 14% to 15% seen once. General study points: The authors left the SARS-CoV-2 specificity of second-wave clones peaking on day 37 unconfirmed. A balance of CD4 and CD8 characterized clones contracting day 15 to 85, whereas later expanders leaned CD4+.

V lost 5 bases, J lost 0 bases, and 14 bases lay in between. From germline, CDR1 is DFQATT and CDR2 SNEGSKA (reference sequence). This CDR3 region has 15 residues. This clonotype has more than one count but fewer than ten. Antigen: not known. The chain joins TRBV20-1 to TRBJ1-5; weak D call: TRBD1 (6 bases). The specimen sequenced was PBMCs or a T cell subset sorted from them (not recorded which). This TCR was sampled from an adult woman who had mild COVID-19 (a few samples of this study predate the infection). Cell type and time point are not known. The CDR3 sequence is CSARGQSYSNQPQHF. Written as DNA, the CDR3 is TGCAGTGCTCGAGGACAGAGCTATAGCAATCAGCCCCAGCATTTT.